The source of this T cell receptor (beta chain) is a study of circulating CD8 cells and anti-PD-1 response in melanoma. Study overall: Every 2 weeks, patients got 3 mg/kg nivolumab intravenously.

Live CD3+CD8+TCRalphabeta+ cells were sorted into four subsets by PD-1 and/or TIGIT. The QIAseq Immune Repertoire TCR panel built the libraries from roughly 15 ng of total RNA. TCRdb processed the reads anew with MiXCR; each CDR3 protein has one entry. The sample consists of about 690 distinct CDR3 sequences, 10% to 15% of them appearing once. Study-level results: TIGIT repertoires were least diverse, DNEG repertoires most diverse. Replicates were generally not done for experiments.

By proportion, this clonotype is medium-sized. Antigen unknown. The CDR3 sequence is 18 residues long. In germline, CDR1 is LNHDA, CDR2 SQIVND (reference sequence). Trimming shortened V by 4 bases and J by 3 bases, and 22 bases separated the two germline ends. This TCR derives from a human donor with melanoma. This chain connects TRBV19 to TRBJ1-3; possible D gene TRBD1, 6 bases. Sequenced material: CD8+ T cells from PBMCs, taken at baseline or after one month of anti-PD-1 therapy (not recorded which). CDR3 residues: CASSTQIGQFFSGNTIYF. The CDR3 nucleotides are TGTGCCAGTAGTACCCAGATCGGACAGTTTTTCAGTGGAAACACCATATATTTT.